These T cell receptor beta chains were read from a single sample in a study of Graves' ophthalmopathy and Graves' hyperthyroidism. TCRdb reanalysed the multiplex PCR reads using MiXCR and keeps one entry per CDR3 protein. The sample includes under 200,000 distinct CDR3 sequences, 30% to 45% of them seen just once. The sample taken for sequencing was peripheral blood. The origin of the receptors is a woman in her forties with Graves' ophthalmopathy. CDR3s leave out the opening cysteine and the closing phenylalanine or tryptophan. The order of the fields is J gene, V gene, CDR3 protein.

>TRBJ2-7|TRBV6-2/TRBV6-3
ASSYGAPRTGVAYEQY
>TRBJ2-7|TRBV15
ATAGQLSSYEQY
>TRBJ2-7|TRBV10-3
AINPGQGSYEQY
>TRBJ1-2|TRBV27
ASSPNGLPRGYT
>TRBJ2-5|TRBV12-3/TRBV12-4
ASSLASGLAGEETQY
>TRBJ2-7|TRBV28
ATLPGAGEQY
>TRBJ1-5|TRBV20-1
SAASGGTGQPQH
>TRBJ1-5|TRBV6-1
ASTRPGTNQPQH
>TRBJ2-5|TRBV28
ASSFLSGFETQY
>TRBJ1-1|TRBV5-4
ASSLGSGDFANTEAF
>TRBJ1-1|TRBV28
AIFYGTANTEAF
>TRBJ1-2|TRBV12-3/TRBV12-4
ASSSQNYGYT
>TRBJ2-2|TRBV6-2/TRBV6-3
ASTPWAGTTGELF
>TRBJ1-1|TRBV30
AWSLNRAYSEAF
>TRBJ1-1|TRBV6-1
ASSANTDTEAF
>TRBJ1-2|TRBV12-3/TRBV12-4
ASTSDRQNYGYT
>TRBJ2-2|TRBV12-3/TRBV12-4
ASSFRDPRLF
>TRBJ2-7|TRBV19
ASSPPTDTYEQY
>TRBJ2-7|TRBV7-8
ASGPMLAYEQY
>TRBJ1-6|TRBV29-1
SVAGTGNSPLH
>TRBJ1-5|TRBV6-5
ASSTYSNQPQH
>TRBJ2-6|TRBV3-1
ASSQDLPPGANVLT
>TRBJ2-4|TRBV2
ASSQTSGEVAQY
>TRBJ1-1|TRBV29-1
SVTRQGWDTEAF
>TRBJ2-5|TRBV12-3/TRBV12-4
ASSLSGGGPGETQY
>TRBJ2-5|TRBV29-1
SVGGQGETQY
>TRBJ2-5|TRBV29-1
SVGRGTAGETQY
>TRBJ1-1|TRBV7-3
ASSPTPGQNTEAF
>TRBJ1-1|TRBV29-1
SVRAANTEAF
>TRBJ2-7|TRBV12-3/TRBV12-4
ASSLDRNSHEQY
>TRBJ2-5|TRBV28
ASSFEPIHSVETQY
>TRBJ1-1|TRBV19
ASSTAGMNTEAF
>TRBJ2-4|TRBV5-1
ASSVGGAGRVVRETHNIQY
>TRBJ2-7|TRBV6-5
ASSPILPYEQY
>TRBJ2-2|TRBV11-2
ASFENTGELF
>TRBJ2-7|TRBV6-5
ASSYSRAPPYEQY
>TRBJ1-2|TRBV12-3/TRBV12-4
ASSLGSDSGYT
>TRBJ1-2|TRBV2
ASSEGAAYT
>TRBJ1-3|TRBV6-5
ATLKGGPFSGNTIY
>TRBJ1-2|TRBV11-1
ASSSYSFEQGAGGYT
>TRBJ1-1|TRBV24-1
ATSDVGQGGLVEAF
>TRBJ1-6|TRBV28
ASNEGADYNSPLH